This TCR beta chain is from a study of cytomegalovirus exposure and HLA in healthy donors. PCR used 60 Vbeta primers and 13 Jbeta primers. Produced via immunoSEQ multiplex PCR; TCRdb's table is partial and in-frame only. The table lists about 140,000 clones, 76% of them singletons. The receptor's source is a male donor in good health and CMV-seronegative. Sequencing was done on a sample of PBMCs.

CDR3 DNA sequence: TGTGCCAGCTCCCATAACGGGGGACTCACAGATACGCAGTATTTT. It encodes CASSHNGGLTDTQYF. The chain employs TRBV18 and TRBJ2-3; tentative D call: TRBD2 (6 bases). This CDR3 is 15 amino acids long. Trimming stripped 6 bases from V and 2 bases from J, with 15 bases between. Per the germline V gene, CDR1 is KGHSH and CDR2 is LQKENI.